The 28 T cell receptor beta chains in this list originate from one sample, sequenced in a study of regulatory T cells in long-lasting Graves disease. Stated time point: persistent/refractory GD, antithyroid drugs over 5 years with positive TRAb. Extracted PBMC RNA gave rise to the TCR library. Arm-PCR of CDR3 regions with iRepertoire HTBI primers generated TCR beta libraries. MiXCR, applied by TCRdb to the multiplex PCR reads, yields one record per CDR3 protein. This repertoire shows about 470,000 distinct CDR3 sequences, 20% to 25% found once; its top ten account for roughly 7%. This material consisted of peripheral blood mononuclear cells (PBMCs), taken when the disease was refractory, from a patient treated with antithyroid drugs. All receptors derive from a female donor with Graves disease.

This clonotype was found a few times. The V gene is TRBV29-1, the J gene TRBJ2-5; TRBD1 matches at 7 bases. This CDR3 is built from 13 residues. Unmatched junction bases numbered 6, after V lost 4 bases and J lost 4 bases. Per the germline V gene, CDR1 is SQVTM and CDR2 is ANQGSEA. CDR3 sequence reads: CSVADRLGETQYF. The CDR3 coding sequence is TGCAGCGTTGCGGACAGGTTAGGAGAGACCCAGTACTTC.

The rearrangement joins TRBV20-1 to TRBJ1-1; no definite D call. Germline assignment: CDR1 DFQATT and CDR2 SNEGSKA (reference sequence). The CDR3 contains 11 residues. Trimming removed 5 bases at V and 8 bases at J, with 12 bases between. The CDR3 reads CSAGRLGEAFF. The CDR3 nucleotides read TGCAGTGCTGGGCGCCTAGGGGAAGCTTTCTTT.

This clonotype was counted at least ten times. Because it lacks the conserved phenylalanine or tryptophan at the end, this CDR3 is likely a read error. The rearrangement uses TRBV11-2 and TRBJ1-1; D uncertain. CDR1 is SGHAT, CDR2 FQNNGV, per germline. Deletions cut 2 bases from V and 1 base from J, with 20 bases between. This CDR3 comprises 18 residues. CDR3 sequence reads: CASSLILGMGRKNTEAFI. CDR3 nucleotides: TGTGCCAGCAGCTTAATATTGGGGATGGGCAGAAAGAACACTGAAGCTTTCATT.

About this clonotype: Being one base from a much bigger clone, this may be a read error. The DNA is left out, because the CDR3 cannot be placed on it with certainty; the CDR3 is given as TCRdb lists it. The chain recombines TRBV28 with TRBJ2-7. Including both end residues, the CDR3 is 12 amino acids long. The germline V gene has CDR1 MDHEN and CDR2 SYDVKM. The CDR3 spells CASSTSDYEQCF.

The table lists this clonotype with many counts. This chain uses TRBV2 with TRBJ1-6; perhaps TRBD1 as D (5 bases). The germline gives CDR1 SNHLY, CDR2 FYNNEI. Trimming pared 8 bases from V and 3 bases from J, leaving 17 bases between. CDR3 size: 16 residues. CDR3 sequence: CASGGVPSDYNSPLHF. The DNA of the CDR3 is TGTGCCAGCGGAGGGGTACCTTCAGACTATAATTCACCCCTCCACTTT. The full variable domain, its missing parts supplied by reference TRBV2 and TRBJ1-6, is EPEVTQTPSHQVTQMGQEVILRCVPISNHLYFYWYRQILGQKVEFLVSFYNNEISEKSEIFDDQFSVERPDGSNFTLKIRSTKLEDSAMYFCASGGVPSDYNSPLHFGNGTRLTVT.

On this clonotype itself: A read error may explain this, as a much larger clone is one base away. This chain uses TRBV6-2 or TRBV6-3 with TRBJ1-5, with 8 nucleotides matching TRBD1. Trimming took 4 bases from V and 7 from J; bases not matched to a gene: 9. The germline V gene encodes CDR1 MNHEY and CDR2 SVGEGT. This CDR3 is 15 amino acids long. The CDR3 sequence is CASSFQGQEVQPQHF. As DNA, the CDR3 is TGTGCCAGCAGTTTCCAGGGACAGGAGGTACAGCCCCAGCATTTT.

This clonotype was detected a few times. V usage is TRBV5-1 and J usage is TRBJ2-4, with D perhaps matching TRBD1 (6 bases). CDR3 size: 15 residues. With 0 bases removed from V and 5 bases from J, the gap between germline ends came to 12 bases. CDR1 is SGHRS and CDR2 is YFSETQ in the germline V gene. As DNA, the CDR3 is TGCGCCAGCAGCTTGGTAACAGGGCTCGAAAACATTCAGTACTTC. It yields the protein CASSLVTGLENIQYF.

The V call is TRBV5-1, the J call TRBJ1-1, with D tentatively TRBD1 (6 bases). The V and J ends lost 1 base and 4 bases respectively, with 11 bases between them. This CDR3 has 14 residues. Germline CDR1 reads SGHRS; CDR2 reads YFSETQ. CDR3: CASSLSQGPTEAFF. In DNA, the CDR3 is TGCGCCAGCAGCTTGTCACAGGGACCCACTGAAGCTTTCTTT.

The V call is TRBV5-1, the J call TRBJ1-1; D gene unclear. Deletions cut 4 bases from V and 0 bases from J, with 10 bases between. This CDR3 comprises 14 residues. CDR1 and CDR2 (germline): SGHRS, YFSETQ. CDR3 region: CASSPEPMNTEAFF. CDR3 DNA sequence: TGCGCCAGCAGCCCCGAACCGATGAACACTGAAGCTTTCTTT.

The rearrangement links TRBV5-1 to TRBJ1-3; the D gene is possibly TRBD1 (5 bases). The germline V gene has CDR1 SGHRS and CDR2 YFSETQ. V lost 4 bases and J 8 bases, leaving 16 bases between the germline ends. The CDR3 totals 14 residues. CDR3 residues: CASSRTSAGDTIYF. CDR3 nucleotides: TGCGCCAGCAGCAGGACAAGCGCCGGGGACACCATATATTTT.

Here the CDR3 DNA reads TGTGCCAGCAGCTTATTCTCGGGTTATGGCTACACCTTC. This translates into CASSLFSGYGYTF. The chain is built from TRBV7-9 and TRBJ1-2; D unresolved. Looked up from germline, CDR1 is SEHNR and CDR2 is FQNEAQ (reference sequence). V lost 2 bases to trimming and J lost 5 bases, with 9 bases between them. The CDR3 length is 13 residues.

This rearrangement joins TRBV29-1 to TRBJ1-1, with D possibly being TRBD1 (5 bases). CDR1 and CDR2 from the germline V gene are SQVTM and ANQGSEA. Trimming took off 3 bases at V and 10 bases at J, with 12 bases between the two ends. The length of the CDR3 is 11 residues. CDR3 nucleotides: TGCAGCGTTGATTCGGGACTGCGAGCTTTCTTT. Protein: CSVDSGLRAFF.

Only a few counts were recorded for this clonotype. This CDR3 reads CASSFAAIENTEAFF. Written as DNA, the CDR3 is TGTGCCAGCAGCTTCGCAGCAATAGAGAACACTGAAGCTTTCTTT. The V call is TRBV7-3, the J call TRBJ1-1; no reliable D call. Germline loops: CDR1 SGHTA, CDR2 FQGTGA. The CDR3 covers 15 residues. V shed 3 bases and J shed 1 base, with 12 bases lying between them.

The chain is built from TRBV15 and TRBJ1-5; D might be TRBD1 (6 bases). The CDR3 has 19 amino acids. CDR1 and CDR2 (germline): LNHNV, YYDKDF (reference sequence). V lost 7 bases, J lost 1 base, and 26 bases lay in between. CDR3 residues: CATTDRRGGGGGSNQPQHF. CDR3 nucleotides: TGTGCCACCACCGACCGAAGAGGGGGTGGGGGGGGGAGCAATCAGCCCCAGCATTTT.

Many counts were recorded for this clonotype. V is TRBV6-5 and J is TRBJ1-1; TRBD1 aligns across 8 bases. CDR3 size: 16 residues. Trimming removed 2 bases from V and 1 base from J; junction bases left unmatched: 6. Germline V CDR1 and CDR2: MNHEY, SVGAGI. The CDR3 reads CASSYETGVTNTEAFF. The CDR3 nucleotides are TGTGCCAGCAGTTACGAGACAGGGGTGACGAACACTGAAGCTTTCTTT.

In this sample, this clonotype turned up many times. The chain has TRBV28 and TRBJ2-7; 14 bases are shared with TRBD2. The CDR3 totals 17 residues. Losses at the gene ends were 4 bases for V and 3 bases for J; bases not matched to a gene: 8. Looked up from germline, CDR1 is MDHEN and CDR2 is SYDVKM. CDR3 sequence: CASSYRLAGGPVYEQYF. The CDR3 DNA follows: TGTGCCAGCAGTTACCGACTAGCGGGGGGGCCTGTCTACGAGCAGTACTTC. Combining the CDR3 with reference TRBV28 and TRBJ2-7 gives the whole variable domain DVKVTQSSRYLVKRTGEKVFLECVQDMDHENMFWYRQDPGLGLRLIYFSYDVKMKEKGDIPEGYSVSREKKERFSLILESASTNQTSMYLCASSYRLAGGPVYEQYFGPGTRLTVT.

This clonotype has just a few counts. The rearrangement joins TRBV15 to TRBJ2-2; tentatively, D is TRBD2 (5 bases). The ends were cut back, 1 base at V and 3 bases at J, with 9 bases in the middle. From germline, CDR1 is LNHNV and CDR2 YYDKDF (reference sequence). The CDR3 loop spans 15 amino acids. DNA for the CDR3: TGTGCCACCAGCAGAGTTTACGGGGACACCGGGGAGCTGTTTTTT. Translating it yields CATSRVYGDTGELFF.

This clonotype was observed many times. The gene calls are TRBV20-1 and TRBJ1-2, with 10 bases identical to TRBD1. The CDR3 runs 14 residues. Germline V lookup: CDR1 DFQATT, CDR2 SNEGSKA (reference sequence). Germline trimming cut 6 bases from V and 7 bases from J; bases unmatched to any gene: 11. The CDR3 protein is CSAAPPGQGSGYTF. In DNA form, the CDR3 reads TGCAGTGCAGCACCCCCGGGACAGGGGAGTGGCTACACCTTC.

Many counts were recorded for this clonotype. The V gene is TRBV28, the J gene TRBJ1-1; D is unresolved. This CDR3 region has 14 residues. V dropped 0 bases and J dropped 5 bases, with 10 bases sitting between them. Germline CDR1 reads MDHEN; CDR2 reads SYDVKM. CDR3: CASSLWGKWTEAFF. The CDR3 coding sequence is TGTGCCAGCAGTTTATGGGGAAAATGGACTGAAGCTTTCTTT.

To note about this clonotype: This may be a read error, as it is one base from a much larger clone. The genes are TRBV11-2 and TRBJ1-5; D remains unclear. Germline CDR1 and CDR2: SGHAT and FQNNGV. CDR3 length: 13 residues. The CDR3 sequence is CAGSLSGEQPQHF. The DNA for the CDR3 is TGTGCCGGCAGCTTAAGCGGGGAACAGCCCCAGCATTTT.

This clonotype was detected many times. CDR3 amino acids: CASRREGANTEAFF. The CDR3 DNA is TGTGCCAGCAGACGGGAGGGAGCGAACACTGAAGCTTTCTTT. The V call is TRBV3-1, the J call TRBJ1-1; D unresolved. CDR1 and CDR2 from the germline V gene are LGHDT and YNNKEL (reference sequence). This CDR3 has 14 residues. V lost 6 bases, J lost 1 base, and 12 bases lay in between.

In its sample, this clonotype was seen many times. J is TRBJ1-5 and V is TRBV20-1, with 7 nucleotides matching TRBD1. Germline CDR1 DFQATT, CDR2 SNEGSKA (reference sequence). The CDR3 runs to 15 residues. Losses at the gene ends were 6 bases for V and 8 bases for J; bases not matched to a gene: 16. CDR3 nucleotides: TGCAGTGCCCACGAGAGGAGGACAGGTTACGAGCCCCAGCATTTT. This sequence encodes CSAHERRTGYEPQHF.

This clonotype was counted many times. This rearrangement joins TRBV28 to TRBJ1-2; D ambiguous. The CDR3 runs to 13 residues. CDR1 and CDR2 from the germline V gene are MDHEN and SYDVKM. The ends were cut back, 4 bases at V and 2 bases at J, with 8 bases in the middle. The DNA of the CDR3 is TGTGCCAGCAGTTATCTGTGGAACTATGGCTACACCTTC. Protein: CASSYLWNYGYTF.

V gene TRBV7-9 combines with J gene TRBJ2-7, with D unresolved. CDR1 and CDR2 (germline): SEHNR, FQNEAQ (reference sequence). This CDR3 spans 14 amino acids. Trimming took 2 bases from V and 0 from J, leaving 8 bases between them. The CDR3 coding sequence is TGTGCCAGCAGCTTAACGCACAGCTCCTACGAGCAGTACTTC. Protein sequence: CASSLTHSSYEQYF.

This clonotype appeared many times. The rearrangement uses TRBV2 and TRBJ1-2, with D hard to call. Germline V CDR1 and CDR2: SNHLY, FYNNEI. V was trimmed by 5 bases and J by 7 bases, leaving 14 bases between them. The CDR3 consists of 13 residues. CDR3 DNA: TGTGCCAGCAGTCCTTTAGAATCCGGTGGCTACACCTTC. Residues: CASSPLESGGYTF. Filled out from reference TRBV2 and TRBJ1-2, the complete variable domain reads EPEVTQTPSHQVTQMGQEVILRCVPISNHLYFYWYRQILGQKVEFLVSFYNNEISEKSEIFDDQFSVERPDGSNFTLKIRSTKLEDSAMYFCASSPLESGGYTFGSGTRLTVV.

Concerning this clonotype: One end of the junction fails to match germline, which may point to a read error. The chain is built from TRBV29-1 and TRBJ2-5, with D perhaps TRBD1 (5 bases). CDR1 is SQVTM and CDR2 is ANQGSEA in the germline V gene. The CDR3 has 12 residues. The CDR3 loop is CSGRMGQETQHF. CDR3 nucleotide sequence: TGCAGCGGGCGAATGGGGCAAGAGACCCAGCACTTC.

Here the CDR3 reads CATSDVNSYEQYF. In DNA form, the CDR3 reads TGTGCCACCAGTGATGTGAACTCCTACGAGCAGTACTTC. The chain carries TRBV24-1 and TRBJ2-7; D uncertain. Trimming took 3 bases from V and 0 from J, leaving 5 bases between them. In germline, CDR1 is KGHDR, CDR2 SFDVKD. There are 13 residues in the CDR3.

This clonotype was detected many times. The genes are TRBV14 and TRBJ2-7; 10 bases line up with TRBD1. The germline V gene encodes CDR1 SGHDN and CDR2 FVKESK. CDR3 size: 15 residues. Losses at the gene ends were 2 bases for V and 5 bases for J; bases not matched to a gene: 6. CDR3 loop: CASSQTWTGGDEQYF. The CDR3, as DNA: TGTGCCAGCAGCCAAACCTGGACAGGGGGAGACGAGCAGTACTTC.